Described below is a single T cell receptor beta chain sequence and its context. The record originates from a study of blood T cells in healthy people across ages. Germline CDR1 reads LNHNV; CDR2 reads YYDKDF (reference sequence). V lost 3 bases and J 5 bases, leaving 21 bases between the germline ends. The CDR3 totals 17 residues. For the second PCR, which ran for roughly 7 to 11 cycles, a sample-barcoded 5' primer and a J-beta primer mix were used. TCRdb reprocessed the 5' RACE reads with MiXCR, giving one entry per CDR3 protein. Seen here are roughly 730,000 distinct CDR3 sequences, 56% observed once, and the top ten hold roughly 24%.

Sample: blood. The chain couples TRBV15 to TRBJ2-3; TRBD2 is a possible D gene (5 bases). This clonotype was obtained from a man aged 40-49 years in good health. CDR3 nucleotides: TGTGCCACCAGCAGGGAGATAGGGAGATGGAAACAAGATACGCAGTATTTT. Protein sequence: CATSREIGRWKQDTQYF. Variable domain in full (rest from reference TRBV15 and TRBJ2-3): DAMVIQNPRYQVTQFGKPVTLSCSQTLNHNVMYWYQQKSSQAPKLLFHYYDKDFNNEADTPDNFQSRRPNTSFCFLDIRSPGLGDTAMYLCATSREIGRWKQDTQYFGPGTRLTVL.